This is a list of T cell receptor beta chains from one sample in a study of shared clonotypes between healthy human individuals. Sequencing used immunoSEQ multiplex PCR; TCRdb keeps in-frame clones, though not all of them. The repertoire includes roughly 1,600,000 clones, 97% to 99% of them detected once, and roughly 0.36% sits in the top ten. Sample: naive CD4+ T cells sorted from blood. These receptors were collected from a man aged 25 to 40 in good health. CDR3s include the opening cysteine and the closing phenylalanine or tryptophan. Each record gives: CDR3 protein, V gene, clone size. Not every row has a clone size; where given, it reads once, few, many or a size class.

cdr3_aa: CASSLSGTDEAFF
v_call: TRBV27
clone_size: -

cdr3_aa: CASSITGTGVEKLFF
v_call: TRBV6-5
clone_size: -

cdr3_aa: CASRGRRLVHTEAFF
v_call: TRBV6-1
clone_size: -

cdr3_aa: CASSKGGIVEKLFF
v_call: TRBV7-9
clone_size: -

cdr3_aa: CASSQGLDHSEQFF
v_call: TRBV13
clone_size: -

cdr3_aa: CASSEGLAGLFF
v_call: TRBV25-1
clone_size: once

cdr3_aa: CASSMLAGGTTDTQYF
v_call: TRBV19
clone_size: -

cdr3_aa: CASSRQGDNYEQYF
v_call: TRBV7-6
clone_size: -

cdr3_aa: CASARDRGHNEQFF
v_call: TRBV28
clone_size: -

cdr3_aa: CSAPITGELFF
v_call: TRBV20-1
clone_size: -

cdr3_aa: CAISSTGDEQFF
v_call: TRBV10-3
clone_size: -

cdr3_aa: CASSAASGRGTDTQYF
v_call: TRBV5-4
clone_size: -

cdr3_aa: CASSLSTSGRFSYEQYF
v_call: TRBV18
clone_size: -

cdr3_aa: CSVARVVKETQYF
v_call: TRBV29-1
clone_size: -

cdr3_aa: CASQTGFGHEQYF
v_call: TRBV10-1
clone_size: -

cdr3_aa: CASSQSTNEQFF
v_call: TRBV4-2
clone_size: -

cdr3_aa: CASSGLLAGVNEQYF
v_call: TRBV4-2
clone_size: once

cdr3_aa: CASSVAGAYEQYF
v_call: TRBV27
clone_size: -

cdr3_aa: CASSLARVQETQYF
v_call: TRBV7-7
clone_size: -

cdr3_aa: CAWRPSVLGGDYGYTF
v_call: TRBV30
clone_size: once

cdr3_aa: CASSRTGGLGYEQYF
v_call: TRBV7-3
clone_size: once

cdr3_aa: CASRLRWESYEQYF
v_call: TRBV5-1
clone_size: -

cdr3_aa: CASSLDPRTVNTDTQYF
v_call: TRBV5-5
clone_size: -

cdr3_aa: CASSFAPQGAGRREAFF
v_call: TRBV13
clone_size: -

cdr3_aa: CASSVDPLEGTVQYF
v_call: TRBV9
clone_size: -

cdr3_aa: CASSTTVAASYNEQFF
v_call: TRBV5-6
clone_size: -

cdr3_aa: CASSPRTSYNEQFF
v_call: TRBV7-2
clone_size: once

cdr3_aa: CASSEVGLARTNEQFF
v_call: TRBV2
clone_size: -

cdr3_aa: CASWVGSSYNEQFF
v_call: TRBV6-6
clone_size: -

cdr3_aa: CASSLLGIYEQYF
v_call: TRBV28
clone_size: -

cdr3_aa: CASSSRLAGGRREQFF
v_call: TRBV19
clone_size: once

cdr3_aa: CASSLRRSTDTQYF
v_call: TRBV28
clone_size: -

cdr3_aa: CASLSRETYEQYF
v_call: TRBV28
clone_size: -

cdr3_aa: CASSPRQGLSYGYTF
v_call: TRBV27
clone_size: -

cdr3_aa: CASSQTGDQPQHF
v_call: TRBV19
clone_size: -

cdr3_aa: CASSWAAGTGGGTDTQYF
v_call: TRBV7-6
clone_size: -

cdr3_aa: CASSVAPGQGTTDTQYF
v_call: TRBV9
clone_size: -

cdr3_aa: CASSFSHQETQYF
v_call: TRBV5-1
clone_size: -

cdr3_aa: CASSVGTGGNEQFF
v_call: TRBV6-4
clone_size: -

cdr3_aa: CASLSGNTIYF
v_call: TRBV18
clone_size: -

cdr3_aa: CASSPSAFYEQYF
v_call: TRBV18
clone_size: once

cdr3_aa: CASSVTSSGNTIYF
v_call: TRBV9
clone_size: -

cdr3_aa: CASSEALNEQFF
v_call: TRBV6-1
clone_size: -